This T cell receptor (beta chain) is from a study of blood T cell repertoires in COVID-19. Study-level background: Collection of acute and convalescent COVID-19 samples took place in the United States, Italy and Spain. The analysed material was cDNA or gDNA that came from T cells, B-cell-depleted T cells, or PBMCs.

This CDR3 has 16 residues. Per the germline V gene, CDR1 is WNHNN and CDR2 is SYGVQD (reference sequence). V lost 0 bases to trimming and J lost 4 bases, with 16 bases between them. This clone has a single count. Study processing details: The authors estimated nucleated cell counts from reference gene primer amplification. Profiled with immunoSEQ multiplex PCR; TCRdb holds only in-frame clones, not every one. D and trimming were read from the DNA, whereas the V and J calls and clone size are those reported in that table. The profile shows fewer than 350,000 clones, roughly 90% of them singletons. The rearrangement joins TRBV10-1 to TRBJ2-7; the D gene is possibly TRBD1 (6 bases). The sequencing sample was made of peripheral blood. This TCR was recovered from a man in his forties with acute or convalescent COVID-19. The CDR3 sequence: CASSESPGTLSYEQYF. The DNA for the CDR3 is TGCGCCAGCAGTGAGTCCCCCGGGACACTAAGTTACGAGCAGTACTTC.